The present entry profiles one T cell receptor (beta chain) with its context. Its specificity is not known. MiXCR, applied by TCRdb to the RT-PCR reads, yields one record per CDR3 protein. The data hold 650,000 to 800,000 distinct CDR3 sequences, with approximately 15% observed a single time. The sample is drawn from a study of response to subunit inactivated influenza vaccine. Findings of the study overall: That few new T cells are recruited by each seasonal influenza vaccination was the authors' suggestion.

The CDR3 consists of 15 residues. Trimming shortened V by 4 bases and J by 1 base, and 10 bases separated the two germline ends. Germline CDR1 KGHSH, CDR2 LQKENI. The genes are TRBV18 and TRBJ2-2; tentative D call: TRBD1 (5 bases). Sequencing was performed on PBMCs from blood, taken about 14 days before vaccination. This receptor was identified in a man aged 50 to 59 who received an inactivated influenza vaccine. The CDR3 here is CASSRIDRNTGELFF. The CDR3 region has the DNA TGTGCCAGCTCACGAATCGACAGGAACACCGGGGAGCTGTTTTTT.